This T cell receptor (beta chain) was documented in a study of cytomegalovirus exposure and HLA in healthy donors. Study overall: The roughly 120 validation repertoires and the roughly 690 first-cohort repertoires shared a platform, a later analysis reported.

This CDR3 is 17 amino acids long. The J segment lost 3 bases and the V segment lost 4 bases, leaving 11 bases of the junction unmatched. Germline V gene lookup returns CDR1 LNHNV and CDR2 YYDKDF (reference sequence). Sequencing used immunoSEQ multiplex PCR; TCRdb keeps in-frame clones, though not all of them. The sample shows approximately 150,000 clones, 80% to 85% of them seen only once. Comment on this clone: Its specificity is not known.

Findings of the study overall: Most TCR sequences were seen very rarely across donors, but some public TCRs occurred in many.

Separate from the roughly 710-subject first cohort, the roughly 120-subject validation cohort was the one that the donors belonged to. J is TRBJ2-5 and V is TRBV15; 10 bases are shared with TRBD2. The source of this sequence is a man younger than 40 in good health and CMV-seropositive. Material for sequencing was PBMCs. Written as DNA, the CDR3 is TGTGCCACCAGCAAACCGCCGGGACTAGCGATGGAAGAGACCCAGTACTTC. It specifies CATSKPPGLAMEETQYF.